Listed below are T cell receptor beta chains from one sample, sequenced in a study of shared T cell receptors in the human thymus. Measured with immunoSEQ multiplex PCR; TCRdb has only the in-frame clones, and not every one. Counted here are around 730,000 clones, approximately 83% occurring once; the ten biggest clones make up around 0.0099%. The same specimen was also included in a second study, on human thymus T cells.

Sequenced input: thymocytes. All receptors come from a girl less than two years old with a congenital heart defect. The CDR3 runs from the conserved cysteine through the conserved F or W. Each record gives: V gene, J gene, CDR3 protein.

v_call: TRBV27
j_call: TRBJ1-2
cdr3_aa: CASRHRSNYGYTF

v_call: TRBV7-6
j_call: TRBJ2-2
cdr3_aa: CASSLGATGELFF

v_call: TRBV9
j_call: TRBJ1-3
cdr3_aa: CASSATGGEAGNTIYF

v_call: TRBV6-6
j_call: TRBJ1-1
cdr3_aa: CASSHYMNTEAFF

v_call: TRBV11-2
j_call: TRBJ2-7
cdr3_aa: CASSFPAGPGEQYF

v_call: TRBV10-3
j_call: TRBJ1-2
cdr3_aa: CAISDRKATEGWHGYTF

v_call: TRBV6-5
j_call: TRBJ2-3
cdr3_aa: CASSPLAGADTQYF

v_call: TRBV7-2
j_call: TRBJ2-7
cdr3_aa: CASSLARMGLAGAYEQYF

v_call: TRBV25-1
j_call: TRBJ1-5
cdr3_aa: CASSDQYGQPQHF

v_call: TRBV7-2
j_call: TRBJ2-2
cdr3_aa: CASSLAALTRSPGAGELFF